These 11 T cell receptor beta chains were sequenced from one sample in a study of identifying expanded T cells in peripheral blood. Sequencing used immunoSEQ multiplex PCR; TCRdb keeps in-frame clones, though not all of them. Of about 86,000 clones in the sample, 85% were seen once. The sequenced material came from blood. Every receptor here comes from a person aged 18 to 70 in good health.

This clone was seen only a few times. The J gene is TRBJ1-6, the V gene TRBV7-2, with 9 bases fitting TRBD1. Germline lookup yields CDR1 SGHTA and CDR2 FQGNSA. V gave up 4 bases and J gave up 10 bases; unmatched junction bases: 11. CDR3 length: 16 residues. The CDR3 reads CASSYLGDRAGSPLHF. DNA of the CDR3: TGTGCCAGCAGCTACCTGGGGGACAGGGCTGGATCACCCCTCCACTTT.

The chain links TRBV19 to TRBJ1-6, with TRBD1 matching 7 bases. This CDR3 contains 13 residues. The germline gives CDR1 LNHDA, CDR2 SQIVND (reference sequence). The CDR3 coding sequence is TGTGCTCAATCGGACAGGCACAATTCACCCCTCCACTTT. Translated: CAQSDRHNSPLHF.

This clone has more than one count but fewer than ten. This chain links TRBV9 with TRBJ1-1; possible D gene TRBD1, 5 bases. Trimming removed 4 bases at V and 5 bases at J, with 9 bases between. Germline CDR1 and CDR2: SGDLS and YYNGEE. CDR3 length equals 12 residues. The CDR3 region has the DNA TGTGCCAGCAGCCCATGGGGGACTGAAGCTTTCTTT. Its translation: CASSPWGTEAFF.

The table lists this clone with a few counts. The sample holds other DNA sequences that translate to the same CDR3. This chain uses TRBV11-2 with TRBJ1-2; a weak D match, TRBD1 (5 bases). V was trimmed by 6 bases and J by 2 bases, leaving 10 bases between them. The CDR3 is 13 residues long. Per germline, CDR1 SGHAT and CDR2 FQNNGV. In DNA, the CDR3 is TGTGCCAGCAGTCGGGACGGAAACTATGGCTACACCTTC. Protein: CASSRDGNYGYTF.

This sequence joins TRBV5-1 and TRBJ1-2; no clear D gene. V was pared by 4 bases and J by 4 bases, with 8 bases between. The CDR3 loop spans 12 amino acids. Per the germline V gene, CDR1 is SGHRS and CDR2 is YFSETQ. The CDR3 DNA is TGCGCCAGCAGCCAAGACACCTATGGCTACACCTTC. Translated, it gives CASSQDTYGYTF. Drawing the rest from reference TRBV5-1 and TRBJ1-2, the complete variable domain is KAGVTQTPRYLIKTRGQQVTLSCSPISGHRSVSWYQQTPGQGLQFLFEYFSETQRNKGNFPGRFSGRQFSNSRSEMNVSTLELGDSALYLCASSQDTYGYTFGSGTRLTVV.

The chain employs TRBV4-3 and TRBJ2-3; maybe TRBD2 (5 bases). The CDR3 covers 13 residues. With 3 bases removed from V and 2 bases from J, the gap between germline ends came to 6 bases. The germline gives CDR1 LGHNA, CDR2 YSLEER. CDR3: CASSQDSTDTQYF. The CDR3 region has the DNA TGCGCCAGCAGCCAGGACTCCACAGATACGCAGTATTTT.

V usage is TRBV30 and J usage is TRBJ1-5; possible D gene TRBD1, 6 bases. Looked up from germline, CDR1 is GTSNPN and CDR2 is SVGIG (reference sequence). V lost 5 bases and J 3 bases, leaving 11 bases between the germline ends. The CDR3 loop spans 13 amino acids. CDR3: CAWEGGANQPQHF. The CDR3 DNA reads as TGTGCCTGGGAGGGGGGGGCCAATCAGCCCCAGCATTTT.

The chain has TRBV7-2 and TRBJ1-1; D gene unclear. In germline, CDR1 is SGHTA, CDR2 FQGNSA. CDR3 length: 14 residues. V lost 5 bases and J lost 1, with 11 bases in between. The CDR3 coding sequence is TGTGCCAGCAGCATACATCTTCAGAACACTGAAGCTTTCTTT. Amino acid sequence: CASSIHLQNTEAFF.

The V call is TRBV5-4, the J call TRBJ1-5; D ambiguous. Trimming removed 4 bases at V and 3 bases at J, with 8 bases between. Per the germline V gene, CDR1 is SGHNT and CDR2 is YYREEE (reference sequence). The CDR3 has 13 residues. The CDR3 is CASSPNPNQPQHF. DNA for the CDR3: TGTGCCAGCAGCCCGAACCCCAATCAGCCCCAGCATTTT.

The chain carries TRBV5-1 and TRBJ1-1; the D gene is possibly TRBD1 (6 bases). The CDR3 has 13 residues. With 0 bases removed from V and 8 bases from J, the gap between germline ends came to 11 bases. Germline V CDR1 and CDR2: SGHRS, YFSETQ. CDR3 loop: CASSLVSGQEAFF. CDR3 in DNA: TGCGCCAGCAGCTTGGTATCAGGACAGGAAGCTTTCTTT.

This rearrangement joins TRBV5-6 to TRBJ2-3, with a tentative D call TRBD1 (5 bases). V lost 4 bases, J lost 6 bases, and 15 bases lay in between. Looked up from germline, CDR1 is SGHDT and CDR2 is YYEEEE. This CDR3 has 14 amino acids. CDR3 coding DNA: TGTGCCAGCAGCCTCAGGGTGACCACCGATACGCAGTATTTT. Translating gives CASSLRVTTDTQYF.